Shown below are 17 T cell receptor beta chains from a single sample sequenced in a study of T cell responses to AZD1222 COVID-19 vaccine. Sequencing used immunoSEQ multiplex PCR; TCRdb keeps in-frame clones, though not all of them. The repertoire has about 110,000 clones, 89% of them found once; the top ten carry 3% to 3.5%. The input for sequencing was peripheral blood, taken on day 0 of MenACWY control vaccination. Source of these receptors: an adult in good health.

The chain is built from TRBV7-9 and TRBJ2-7, with D unresolved. The CDR3 is 13 amino acids. CDR1 and CDR2 from the germline V gene are SEHNR and FQNEAQ (reference sequence). V was clipped by 3 bases and J by 6 bases, with 12 bases between them. This CDR3 is CASSLEAGGEQYF. As DNA, the CDR3 is TGTGCCAGCAGCTTGGAAGCAGGTGGCGAGCAGTACTTC.

The chain uses TRBV6-5 and TRBJ1-2, with D possibly being TRBD1 (5 bases). The germline V gene encodes CDR1 MNHEY and CDR2 SVGAGI. The V end was cut by 5 bases, the J end by 4 bases, with 8 bases between. CDR3 length: 12 amino acids. CDR3 protein: CASSRDFYGYTF. CDR3 in DNA: TGTGCCAGCAGTAGGGACTTCTATGGCTACACCTTC.

V and J are TRBV7-2 and TRBJ2-3, with 9 bases lining up with TRBD2. This CDR3 comprises 16 residues. Losses at the gene ends were 4 bases for V and 3 bases for J; bases not matched to a gene: 8. The V gene's germline CDR1 is SGHTA and CDR2 FQGNSA. The CDR3: CASSSDSGGQTDTQYF. The CDR3 region has the DNA TGTGCCAGCAGCTCTGACAGCGGGGGGCAAACAGATACGCAGTATTTT.

The chain is built from TRBV4-1 and TRBJ1-3, with TRBD1 as a possible D gene (6 bases). Germline CDR1 MGHRA, CDR2 YSYEKL. Trimming left V 3 bases short and J 0 bases short, with 18 bases between. CDR3 size: 18 residues. CDR3 coding DNA: TGCGCCAGCAGCCAGGGGGGCCGGGGACCCCGCTCTGGAAACACCATATATTTT. Its protein is CASSQGGRGPRSGNTIYF.

The chain joins TRBV4-3 to TRBJ2-2; D gene ambiguous. The germline V and J ends were trimmed by 1 base and 2 bases, with 8 bases remaining between them. There are 15 residues in the CDR3. The germline V gene has CDR1 LGHNA and CDR2 YSLEER. The CDR3 reads CASSQGAANTGELFF. CDR3 nucleotide sequence: TGCGCCAGCAGCCAAGGGGCGGCAAACACCGGGGAGCTGTTTTTT.

The rearrangement links TRBV29-1 to TRBJ2-3; 11 positions match TRBD2. The CDR3 is 17 residues long. Germline lookup yields CDR1 SQVTM and CDR2 ANQGSEA. The V and J ends lost 3 bases and 2 bases, in that order; junction bases with no gene match: 10. The CDR3 sequence is CSVEDVASGGYTDTQYF. In DNA form, the CDR3 reads TGCAGCGTTGAGGACGTGGCTAGCGGGGGGTACACAGATACGCAGTATTTT.

This clone appeared a single time. This chain joins TRBV9 and TRBJ2-3, with D maybe TRBD1 (7 bases). Looked up from germline, CDR1 is SGDLS and CDR2 is YYNGEE. The CDR3 covers 17 residues. The ends were cut back, 3 bases at V and 4 bases at J, with 21 bases in the middle. The CDR3 loop is CASSALTTGDSADTQYF. The CDR3 nucleotides are TGTGCCAGCAGCGCGTTAACTACAGGGGACTCCGCAGATACGCAGTATTTT.

The chain is built from TRBV7-2 and TRBJ2-7; D is perhaps TRBD2 (6 bases). Trimming left V 1 base short and J 0 bases short, with 10 bases between. The CDR3 sequence is 15 residues long. Germline CDR1 is SGHTA and CDR2 is FQGNSA. DNA for the CDR3: TGTGCCAGCAGCTTAGGCGGGACTTTCTCCTACGAGCAGTACTTC. As protein: CASSLGGTFSYEQYF. Using reference TRBV7-2 and TRBJ2-7 for the parts outside the CDR3, the full variable domain is GAGVSQSPSNKVTEKGKDVELRCDPISGHTALYWYRQSLGQGLEFLIYFQGNSAPDKSGLPSDRFSAERTGGSVSTLTIQRTQQEDSAVYLCASSLGGTFSYEQYFGPGTRLTVT.

This chain connects TRBV3-1 (or the pseudogene TRBV3-2) to TRBJ2-5; D is unresolved. Germline V gene sequence: CDR1 LGHDT, CDR2 YNNKEL (reference sequence). Trimming removed 0 bases from V and 1 base from J, with 9 bases in between. This CDR3 is 15 amino acids long. The CDR3: CASSQDSAVQETQYF. Written as DNA, the CDR3 is TGTGCCAGCAGCCAAGACTCGGCGGTCCAAGAGACCCAGTACTTC.

The rearrangement joins TRBV6-1 to TRBJ2-7; tentatively, D is TRBD2 (6 bases). V was cut by 2 bases and J by 2 bases, with 10 bases left in between. The CDR3 consists of 14 residues. Germline V lookup: CDR1 MNHNS, CDR2 SASEGT. The CDR3 reads CASSESRGAYEQYF. For the CDR3, the DNA is TGTGCCAGCAGTGAATCGCGGGGAGCCTACGAGCAGTACTTC.

CDR3 sequence: CASNGGGEQFF. The CDR3 bases are TGCGCCAGCAACGGGGGAGGTGAGCAGTTCTTC. V usage is TRBV5-1 and J usage is TRBJ2-1; a possible D gene is TRBD2 (6 bases). The CDR3 spans 11 residues. Trimming left V 6 bases short and J 9 bases short, with 10 bases between. Germline-derived CDR1 and CDR2 are SGHRS and YFSETQ.

The chain couples TRBV5-4 to TRBJ1-1; D unresolved. The V gene's germline CDR1 is SGHNT and CDR2 YYREEE (reference sequence). The CDR3 runs 11 residues. V gave up 0 bases and J gave up 7 bases, with 4 bases separating them. CDR3 in amino acids: CASSLGSEAFF. DNA of the CDR3: TGTGCCAGCAGCTTGGGCAGTGAAGCTTTCTTT.

This clone appeared a single time. The chain has TRBV5-1 and TRBJ2-3, with TRBD2 matching over 8 bases. Germline-derived CDR1 and CDR2 are SGHRS and YFSETQ. There are 12 residues in the CDR3. Trimming cost V 3 bases and J 13 bases; bases outside gene matches: 7. The CDR3, as DNA: TGCGCCAGCAGCTCGGGGGGGACAAATAAGTATTTT. Its translation: CASSSGGTNKYF.

For the CDR3, the DNA is TGTGCCAGCCGGTGGCCAGGGGACCCCTACGAGCAGTACTTC. Amino acid sequence: CASRWPGDPYEQYF. The chain uses TRBV28 and TRBJ2-7; TRBD1 is a possible D gene (6 bases). V lost 8 bases, J lost 2 bases, and 16 bases lay in between. CDR1 and CDR2 (germline): MDHEN, SYDVKM. The CDR3 totals 14 residues.

CDR3 bases: TGTGCCAGCAGCCTGGGACAGCCGGCCTACGAGCAGTACTTC. This translates into CASSLGQPAYEQYF. The rearrangement joins TRBV11-2 to TRBJ2-7; the match to TRBD1 covers 7 bases. This CDR3 is 14 amino acids long. Trimming removed 5 bases from V and 2 bases from J; junction bases left unmatched: 6. Germline-derived CDR1 and CDR2 are SGHAT and FQNNGV.

The rearrangement joins TRBV10-3 to TRBJ2-5; 7 bases fit TRBD2. The germline gives CDR1 ENHRY, CDR2 SYGVKD. The CDR3 runs to 14 residues. The V and J ends lost 7 bases and 1 base, in that order; junction bases with no gene match: 6. The CDR3 coding sequence is TGTGCCATCAAACCGGGGGGTTCCCAAGAGACCCAGTACTTC. It encodes CAIKPGGSQETQYF.

The chain has TRBV6-2 or TRBV6-3 and TRBJ2-1; possible D gene TRBD1, 7 bases. The CDR3 is 15 amino acids. V was pared by 6 bases and J by 2 bases, with 14 bases between. The germline V gene encodes CDR1 MNHEY and CDR2 SVGEGT. Written as DNA, the CDR3 is TGTGCCAGCAGCCCCCAGGGGGGCCCCTACAATGAGCAGTTCTTC. It encodes CASSPQGGPYNEQFF.